This record concerns one TCR beta chain sequence. What this receptor recognizes is not known. The record has no base qualities; no much larger clone is one base away. Library creation used 5' RACE. A second about 7 to 12 cycle PCR used a sample-barcoded 5' primer and a J-beta primer mix. A unique molecular identifier was introduced onto each TCR beta cDNA molecule by a template-switch 5' adaptor carrying 12 random nucleotides. At least 2.5 million CDR3-containing paired-end reads were obtained from each sample. The Mint cDNA synthesis kit, primed by a TRBC-specific oligonucleotide, was used to synthesize first-strand cDNA from all RNA. Following uracil-DNA glycosylase treatment, a first 18-cycle PCR with universal primers M1SS and BC2_uni_R was performed on all cDNA. The authors processed their data as follows. Normalization of each sample was performed by random selection of 1 million high-quality reads, each carrying a distinct molecular identifier. Reads with shared molecular identifiers were discarded instead of being binned into consensus sequences. MiTCR, with a Q25 quality threshold and the strictest error-elimination algorithm, was used for CDR3 identification, clonotype clustering and error correction. A nonparametric unseen species model with Euler transformation was used to estimate lower-bound total TCR beta diversity. Using fastp at Q25 and MiXCR, TCRdb reprocessed the public reads and kept productive beta chains. Each CDR3 protein appears once, grouped with its most common genes and DNA. The V and J calls follow TCRdb's processing rather than the paper's. The sample table records 1.5 million to 2 million distinct CDR3 sequences; more than 35% of these occur just once. Jointly, the top ten make up 23% of the sample.

Donors were 30 to 45 systemically healthy Caucasian individuals from Russia aged roughly 6 to 95 years. Each donor gave approximately 9.4 milliliters of peripheral blood, drawn into EDTA-treated Vacutainer tubes. Ficoll-Paque density-gradient centrifugation was used to isolate PBMCs, with at least 6.5 million obtained per sample. Trizol reagent was used to extract total RNA from the PBMCs, yielding at least 6 micrograms per sample. For every donor, flow cytometry on a PBMC aliquot measured the percentage of naive CD45RAhigh/CD27high T cells. The data derive from a study of blood T cells in healthy people across ages (dated by TCRdb to the mid-2010s). In terms of the full investigation: Template switching captured roughly one uniquely barcoded TCR beta cDNA molecule per two T cells in model experiments. To track age-related changes in TCR beta repertoire diversity, the study relied on deep sequencing normalized with unique cDNA molecular identifiers. Four age groups were formed from the donors: young (average approximately 15 years), middle-aged (approximately 41), aged (about 62) and long-lived (82). To avoid experimental bias, donors of different ages were spread randomly across the sequencing lanes. The study analyzed two additional independent replicas of 1 million unique cDNA reads from the same blood draw for two donors, one aged 18 to 29 and one aged 80 or older.

Trimming removed 8 bases from V and 0 bases from J, leaving 14 bases between the germline ends. From cysteine to phenylalanine, the CDR3 is 14 amino acids long. Only the CDR3 portion is preserved as DNA: 42 bases, with reading frame beginning at the first base. Based on the germline V gene, the CDR1 and CDR2 sequences are MDHEN and SYDVKM. Study-level results and caveats: The percentage of naive T cells measured by flow cytometry correlated strongly with observed TCR beta diversity. Bulk unsorted PBMC profiling prevented conclusive comparison of naive and antigen-experienced compartments. Observed TCR beta diversity per million T cells fell roughly linearly with age, and a significant reduction was already apparent by age approximately 41. Estimates of total diversity based on one million sequenced T cells were regarded as lower bounds and as underestimates. Compared with the aged group, more naive CD4+ T cells, fewer expanded clones and increased TCR diversity were shown by the long-lived group, suggesting age selection. Because donor CMV infection status was unknown, age-related changes in expanded clonotypes were potentially confounded.

Sequenced sample: blood. This sequence was found in a human donor in good health. The chain couples TRBV28 to TRBJ2-7; the D gene assignment is ambiguous. This receptor has the CDR3 CASGIPTVSYEQYF. The sequenced DNA is TGTGCCAGCGGTATACCCACAGTCTCCTACGAGCAGTACTTC.